Listed below are T cell receptor beta chains from one sample, sequenced in a study of cytomegalovirus exposure and HLA in healthy donors. Assay used: immunoSEQ multiplex PCR; TCRdb lists only in-frame clones, some missing. This table has 180,000 or so clones, almost 80% appearing once. The sequencing sample was made of PBMCs. The receptors were gathered from a middle-aged man in good health and CMV-seropositive. Each CDR3 is given with its conserved first and last residue. D genes are given only for firm matches. Clone size is shown for a subset of rows, as once, few, many or a class of expanded clone.

D gene	J gene	clone size	V gene	CDR3 protein	CDR3 DNA
-	TRBJ1-1	-	TRBV7-9	CSSGPRGGNTEAFF	TGTTCCAGCGGCCCTAGGGGGGGGAACACTGAAGCTTTCTTT
TRBD1	TRBJ1-2	-	TRBV28	CASRPRDRGNYGYTF	TGTGCCAGCAGGCCCCGGGACAGGGGTAACTATGGCTACACCTTC
TRBD1	TRBJ1-2	-	TRBV4-1	CASSPDRGLNGYTF	TGCGCCAGCAGCCCAGACAGGGGGCTGAATGGCTACACCTTC
TRBD1	TRBJ1-5	-	TRBV15	CATSREKGAMDQPQHF	TGTGCCACCAGCAGAGAGAAGGGGGCTATGGATCAGCCCCAGCATTTT
-	TRBJ1-2	once	TRBV28	CASSLTNGKVYGYTF	TGTGCCAGCAGTTTAACTAATGGAAAAGTTTATGGCTACACCTTC
-	TRBJ2-6	-	TRBV30	CAWRPTGTGANVLTF	TGTGCCTGGAGGCCCACCGGGACTGGGGCCAACGTCCTGACTTTC
TRBD1	TRBJ1-2	-	TRBV9	CASVWIRDRQNYGYTF	TGTGCCAGCGTGTGGATCCGGGACAGGCAAAACTATGGCTACACCTTC
-	TRBJ1-1	-	TRBV7-9	CASRFPGGNTEAFF	TGTGCCAGCAGATTCCCGGGGGGGAACACTGAAGCTTTCTTT
-	TRBJ1-4	few	TRBV4-1	CASSHAWGTLNEKLFF	TGCGCCAGCAGCCACGCTTGGGGGACTTTAAATGAAAAACTGTTTTTT
TRBD1	TRBJ1-3	-	TRBV6-5	CASGRDRGLGNTIYF	TGTGCCAGCGGACGAGACAGGGGCCTTGGAAACACCATATATTTT
TRBD2	TRBJ2-3	-	TRBV9	CASSVGTSGGDTQYF	TGTGCCAGCAGCGTAGGGACTAGTGGCGGGGATACGCAGTATTTT
-	TRBJ2-1	-	TRBV19	CASSMYGGTSYNEQFF	TGTGCCAGTAGTATGTACGGGGGAACTTCCTACAATGAGCAGTTCTTC
-	TRBJ1-4	once	TRBV18	CASSPLPGTTNEKLFF	TGTGCCAGCTCACCACTCCCCGGGACAACTAATGAAAAACTGTTTTTT
TRBD2	TRBJ2-1	-	TRBV5-1	CASSFGLAGGPSRNEQFF	TGCGCCAGCAGCTTCGGACTAGCGGGGGGGCCGTCGCGAAATGAGCAGTTCTTC
-	TRBJ1-1	-	TRBV5-1	CASTPRDTNTEAFF	TGCGCCAGCACCCCCCGGGACACTAACACTGAAGCTTTCTTT
TRBD1	TRBJ1-2	-	TRBV2	CASSELGTGAWGYTF	TGTGCCAGCAGTGAATTGGGGACAGGAGCGTGGGGCTACACCTTC
-	TRBJ2-2	-	TRBV27	CASGRGELFF	TGTGCCAGCGGGCGCGGGGAGCTGTTTTTT
-	TRBJ2-5	-	TRBV27	CASSFLRARGHSQETQYF	-
TRBD1	TRBJ1-5	once	TRBV25-1	CASSQTGVGNQPQHF	TGTGCCAGCAGCCAGACAGGGGTTGGCAATCAGCCCCAGCATTTT
TRBD2	TRBJ2-1	-	TRBV9	CASSVESRTSGGGRQFF	TGTGCCAGCAGCGTAGAGTCTAGGACTAGCGGGGGGGGGCGGCAGTTCTTC
-	TRBJ1-3	-	TRBV4-1	CASSQDGPGGNTIYF	TGCGCCAGCAGCCAAGATGGACCGGGAGGGAACACCATATATTTT
TRBD2	TRBJ2-5	-	TRBV4-1	CASSQEWSGAQETQYF	TGCGCCAGCAGCCAAGAATGGAGCGGGGCTCAAGAGACCCAGTACTTC
TRBD2	TRBJ2-3	-	TRBV6-4	CASSAGTRTDTQYF	TGTGCCAGCAGCGCCGGGACTAGAACAGATACGCAGTATTTT
-	TRBJ1-1	-	TRBV11-2	CASSLRLGLTEAFF	TGTGCCAGCAGCTTAAGGCTGGGGCTTACTGAAGCTTTCTTT
-	TRBJ2-7	-	TRBV4-2	CASSQDFGLNYEQYF	TGTGCCAGCAGCCAAGATTTTGGGCTAAACTACGAGCAGTACTTC
TRBD1	TRBJ2-7	-	TRBV13	CASSLLGQDLSYEQYF	TGTGCCAGCAGCCTGCTCGGACAGGATCTCTCCTACGAGCAGTACTTC
TRBD1	TRBJ1-6	-	TRBV5-6	CASSYRGTGNSPLHF	TGTGCCAGCAGCTACCGAGGGACAGGGAATTCACCCCTCCACTTT
-	TRBJ1-2	few	TRBV7-8	CASSLGLGRDYGYTF	TGTGCCAGCAGCTTAGGACTTGGCAGGGACTATGGCTACACCTTC
-	TRBJ1-4	-	TRBV7-2	CASSLRAGNNEKLFF	TGTGCCAGCAGCTTAAGGGCCGGGAATAATGAAAAACTGTTTTTT
TRBD1	TRBJ2-5	-	TRBV28	CASGQGVPQETQYF	TGTGCCTCTGGACAGGGGGTCCCCCAAGAGACCCAGTACTTC
TRBD1	TRBJ2-2	-	TRBV2	CASSERQGAWSGELFF	TGTGCCAGCAGTGAAAGACAGGGGGCCTGGTCCGGGGAGCTGTTTTTT
TRBD2	TRBJ2-3	-	TRBV9	CASSSSGGTDTQYF	TGTGCCAGCAGCTCTAGCGGGGGCACAGATACGCAGTATTTT
-	TRBJ1-1	-	TRBV28	CASSSLGRKGDTEAFF	TGTGCCAGCAGTTCCCTTGGACGGAAAGGGGACACTGAAGCTTTCTTT
TRBD1	TRBJ1-2	-	TRBV28	CASRTGRIRYGYTF	TGTGCCAGCAGGACAGGGAGGATTAGGTATGGCTACACCTTC
TRBD2	TRBJ2-1	-	TRBV11-2	CASSFRGGGYNEQFF	TGTGCCAGCAGCTTCCGGGGGGGCGGTTACAATGAGCAGTTCTTC
-	TRBJ1-3	-	TRBV7-9	CASSYGQPNSGNTIYF	TGTGCCAGCAGCTATGGACAGCCTAACTCTGGAAACACCATATATTTT
-	TRBJ1-2	once	TRBV11-2	CASSLDTRRADYGYTF	TGTGCCAGCAGCTTAGATACCCGGAGGGCGGACTATGGCTACACCTTC
-	TRBJ1-2	-	TRBV28	CASSFREKRNYGYTF	TGTGCCAGCAGTTTTCGGGAGAAGAGAAACTATGGCTACACCTTC
TRBD2	TRBJ2-3	few	TRBV27	CASRGGKAGVGDTQYF	TGTGCCAGCAGGGGGGGTAAGGCGGGGGTTGGTGATACGCAGTATTTT
TRBD1	TRBJ2-2	-	TRBV5-6	CASSSGTGGPNTGELFF	TGTGCCAGCAGTTCCGGGACAGGGGGCCCGAACACCGGGGAGCTGTTTTTT
-	TRBJ2-7	-	TRBV29-1	CSVVFQGSYEQYF	TGCAGCGTTGTTTTTCAGGGCTCCTACGAGCAGTACTTC
TRBD2	TRBJ2-7	-	TRBV6-5	CASSSLAGASSYEQYF	TGTGCCAGCAGTTCGCTAGCGGGGGCCAGCTCCTACGAGCAGTACTTC
-	TRBJ2-4	-	TRBV4-1	CASSQDGGPPGAKNIQYF	TGCGCCAGCAGCCAAGATGGGGGCCCCCCTGGGGCCAAAAACATTCAGTACTTC
TRBD2	TRBJ2-4	-	TRBV14	CASSRTSGGTHIQYF	TGTGCCAGCAGCCGGACTAGCGGGGGGACCCACATTCAGTACTTC
-	TRBJ1-6	-	TRBV18	CASSPGGGRSPLHF	TGTGCCAGCTCACCAGGCGGGGGACGGTCACCCCTCCACTTT
-	TRBJ1-4	-	TRBV2	CASTGQGRRLFF	TGTGCCAGCACGGGCCAGGGTAGGAGACTGTTTTTT
-	TRBJ2-6	-	TRBV27	CASSLSFGQGRKNSGANVLTF	TGTGCCAGCAGTTTATCTTTTGGTCAGGGTCGGAAGAACTCTGGGGCCAACGTCCTGACTTTC
TRBD1	TRBJ2-1	-	TRBV5-4	CASSLAVTGSYNEQFF	TGTGCCAGCAGCTTGGCCGTGACAGGGTCCTACAATGAGCAGTTCTTC